One sample yielded the 29 T cell receptor beta chains listed below, sequenced in a study of vaccination and CD4 T cells after COVID-19. Treatment indicated: roughly 11-day PBMC culture with coronavirus spike peptide pools or control peptides (ViraFEST assay). Ahead of the COVID-19 pandemic (2011-2018), the CD4+ T cells of the unexposed donor were collected. The Oncomine TCR Beta short-read assay was applied to DNA of cultured CD4+ T cells. One entry per CDR3 protein, called by TCRdb with MiXCR from the PCR reads. The table includes approximately 9,800 distinct CDR3 sequences, 30% to 35% detected once. These receptors have no identified antigens. The specimen sequenced was CD4+ T cells from blood, cultured in vitro. Receptors were obtained from a human donor in good health.

J is TRBJ2-7 and V is TRBV6-1; the D gene could be TRBD1 or TRBD2 (5 bases each). Germline V gene lookup returns CDR1 MNHNS and CDR2 SASEGT. Trimming pared 6 bases from V and 0 bases from J, leaving 15 bases between. CDR3 length equals 15 residues. CDR3 sequence reads: CASRLGDGSSYEQYF. The DNA for the CDR3 is TGTGCCAGCAGGCTAGGGGACGGTAGCTCCTACGAGCAGTACTTC.

This clonotype was found a few times. This rearrangement joins TRBV10-3 to TRBJ1-5; D gene unclear. V gave up 8 bases and J gave up 2 bases, with 13 bases separating them. The CDR3 spans 14 residues. CDR1 is ENHRY and CDR2 is SYGVKD in the germline V gene. The CDR3 protein is CAIAPGSGNQPQHF. The DNA for the CDR3 is TGTGCCATCGCTCCGGGGTCGGGCAATCAGCCCCAGCATTTT.

V and J are TRBV6-5 and TRBJ1-5; D is uncertain. V dropped 2 bases and J dropped 6 bases, with 8 bases sitting between them. Looked up from germline, CDR1 is MNHEY and CDR2 is SVGAGI. The CDR3 spans 13 residues. Here the CDR3 reads CASSYTAGQPQHF. In DNA, the CDR3 is TGTGCCAGCAGTTACACCGCCGGTCAGCCCCAGCATTTT.

The chain recombines TRBV7-7 with TRBJ2-1; D is unresolved. The CDR3 sequence is 13 residues long. The germline CDR1 and CDR2 sequences are SSHAT and FNYEAQ (reference sequence). V was trimmed by 1 base and J by 8 bases, leaving 9 bases between them. For the CDR3, the DNA is TGTGCCAGCAGCTTAGAATCGCGAGATGAGCAGTTCTTC. Translating it yields CASSLESRDEQFF.

The CDR3 DNA reads TGTGCCAGCTCACCACCGGGACGCCCCGGCGATGAGCAGTTCTTC. Its protein product is CASSPPGRPGDEQFF. The rearrangement joins TRBV18 to TRBJ2-1; the D gene could be TRBD1 or TRBD2 (5 bases each). The V gene's germline CDR1 is KGHSH and CDR2 LQKENI. CDR3 length: 15 residues. Trimming cost V 0 bases and J 8 bases, with 14 bases left between them.

This rearrangement joins TRBV15 to TRBJ2-5; 9 nucleotides align to TRBD2. The CDR3 has 15 amino acids. Losses at the gene ends were 0 bases for V and 5 bases for J; bases not matched to a gene: 4. Germline-derived CDR1 and CDR2 are LNHNV and YYDKDF (reference sequence). The CDR3 nucleotides read TGTGCCACCAGCAGAGATCTTAGCGGGGGTGAGACCCAGTACTTC. Its translation: CATSRDLSGGETQYF.

This clonotype has only a few counts. This chain links TRBV5-1 with TRBJ1-5; D is uncertain. V dropped 1 base and J dropped 0 bases, with 8 bases sitting between them. In germline, CDR1 is SGHRS, CDR2 YFSETQ. This CDR3 is 15 amino acids long. CDR3 nucleotides: TGCGCCAGCAGCTTGTCTGGAGATAGCAATCAGCCCCAGCATTTT. This codes for CASSLSGDSNQPQHF.

This clonotype turned up a few times. The rearrangement joins TRBV20-1 to TRBJ2-1, with 15 nucleotides matching TRBD2. The length of the CDR3 is 15 residues. Trimming cost V 5 bases and J 9 bases; bases outside gene matches: 8. Germline loops: CDR1 DFQATT, CDR2 SNEGSKA (reference sequence). Here the CDR3 DNA reads TGCAGTGCTTGGACTAGCGGGGGGGGAATGCGTGAGCAGTTCTTC. Amino acids: CSAWTSGGGMREQFF.

The gene calls are TRBV6-2 or TRBV6-3 and TRBJ2-7; D is perhaps TRBD2 (6 bases). The CDR3 sequence is 11 residues long. Per germline, CDR1 MNHEY and CDR2 SVGEGT. V lost 10 bases and J 2 bases, leaving 9 bases between the germline ends. CDR3 loop: CATERAYEQYF. Written as DNA, the CDR3 is TGTGCCACGGAGCGGGCCTACGAGCAGTACTTC.

The chain links TRBV10-1 to TRBJ1-3; 8 nucleotides align to TRBD1. The germline gives CDR1 WNHNN, CDR2 SYGVQD (reference sequence). The CDR3 extends over 15 amino acids. Germline trimming cut 4 bases from V and 2 bases from J; bases unmatched to any gene: 4. The chain's CDR3 is CASSVGTGAGNTIYF. The CDR3 DNA is TGCGCCAGCAGTGTTGGGACAGGAGCTGGAAACACCATATATTTT.

As DNA, the CDR3 is TGCGCCAGCAGCTTGGGGGTCCTGACCTATAATTCACCCCTCCACTTT. Amino acids: CASSLGVLTYNSPLHF. V and J are TRBV5-1 and TRBJ1-6, with D unclear. Germline assignment: CDR1 SGHRS and CDR2 YFSETQ. Trimming pared 0 bases from V and 2 bases from J, leaving 9 bases between. The CDR3 has 16 residues.

This clonotype has only a few counts. This chain joins TRBV4-2 and TRBJ1-5; D may be TRBD1 (5 bases). CDR3 size: 15 residues. Germline assignment: CDR1 LGHNA and CDR2 YNFKEQ. V lost 0 bases, J lost 4 bases, and 10 bases lay in between. CDR3 residues: CASSQDIRQNQPQHF. In nucleotides, the CDR3 is TGTGCCAGCAGCCAAGATATCAGACAGAATCAGCCCCAGCATTTT.

The chain carries TRBV30 and TRBJ2-1, with D possibly matching TRBD2 (6 bases). The CDR3 runs 14 residues. Germline V gene data show CDR1 as GTSNPN and CDR2 as SVGIG (reference sequence). The V end lost 4 bases, the J end lost 4 bases, and 14 bases lay between the germline ends. The CDR3 sequence is CAWTRSGLYNEQFF. The CDR3, as DNA: TGTGCCTGGACCCGGAGCGGGCTATACAATGAGCAGTTCTTC.

This clonotype was observed a few times. V and J are TRBV11-2 and TRBJ1-2; 9 bases line up with TRBD1. Per germline, CDR1 SGHAT and CDR2 FQNNGV. V shed 4 bases, J shed 8 bases, and the junction held 11 bases outside the gene matches. This CDR3 region has 15 residues. CDR3 region: CASSSSRRTGDGYTF. CDR3 sequence (DNA): TGTGCCAGCAGCTCCTCTCGGCGGACAGGGGACGGCTACACCTTC.

V is TRBV19 and J is TRBJ2-2; either TRBD1 or TRBD2 may fit D (5 bases each). The germline CDR1 and CDR2 sequences are LNHDA and SQIVND (reference sequence). V was shortened by 7 bases and J by 2 bases, with 20 bases between the two germline ends. The CDR3 spans 17 residues. The CDR3 DNA follows: TGTGCCAGTATCGGGAAACGATCAGGGACCAACACCGGGGAGCTGTTTTTT. The encoded protein is CASIGKRSGTNTGELFF. Variable domain in full (rest from reference TRBV19 and TRBJ2-2): DGGITQSPKYLFRKEGQNVTLSCEQNLNHDAMYWYRQDPGQGLRLIYYSQIVNDFQKGDIAEGYSVSREKKESFPLTVTSAQKNPTAFYLCASIGKRSGTNTGELFFGEGSRLTVL.

This clonotype appeared a few times. V and J are TRBV19 and TRBJ1-5, with D tentatively TRBD1 (6 bases). Germline CDR1 LNHDA, CDR2 SQIVND (reference sequence). Deletions cut 8 bases from V and 5 bases from J, with 19 bases between. The CDR3 has 15 residues. The CDR3 spells CASSLGARVYQPQHF. The CDR3 nucleotides are TGTGCCAGTTCCCTGGGGGCCAGGGTCTATCAGCCCCAGCATTTT.

The CDR3 coding sequence is TGTGCCAGCAGCTTACCAGACAGGGTGAGATCACCCCTCCACTTT. Amino acid sequence: CASSLPDRVRSPLHF. V is TRBV7-9 and J is TRBJ1-6; 7 nucleotides match TRBD1. Trimming removed 2 bases from V and 10 bases from J; junction bases left unmatched: 8. The CDR3 totals 15 residues. Germline assignment: CDR1 SEHNR and CDR2 FQNEAQ (reference sequence). Together with reference TRBV7-9 and TRBJ1-6, the CDR3 gives the full variable domain: DTGVSQNPRHKITKRGQNVTFRCDPISEHNRLYWYRQTLGQGPEFLTYFQNEAQLEKSRLLSDRFSAERPKGSFSTLEIQRTEQGDSAMYLCASSLPDRVRSPLHFGNGTRLTVT.

The genes are TRBV12-3 or TRBV12-4 and TRBJ1-5; unclear D gene. This CDR3 is built from 12 residues. The germline V and J ends were trimmed by 3 bases and 7 bases, with 7 bases remaining between them. The CDR3 region is CASSFLGQPQHF. CDR3 nucleotides: TGTGCCAGCAGTTTCCTAGGGCAGCCCCAGCATTTT.

CDR3 DNA: TGTGCCAGTAGTATAGAGAGAGTGGAAGGCCTTCTAAATCAGCCCCAGCATTTT. It encodes CASSIERVEGLLNQPQHF. V gene TRBV19 combines with J gene TRBJ1-5; D gene ambiguous. Germline V gene sequence: CDR1 LNHDA, CDR2 SQIVND (reference sequence). V lost 0 bases, J lost 4 bases, and 19 bases lay in between. This CDR3 region has 18 residues. The full variable domain, in which reference TRBV19 and TRBJ1-5 provide the parts outside the CDR3, is DGGITQSPKYLFRKEGQNVTLSCEQNLNHDAMYWYRQDPGQGLRLIYYSQIVNDFQKGDIAEGYSVSREKKESFPLTVTSAQKNPTAFYLCASSIERVEGLLNQPQHFGDGTRLSIL.

About this clonotype itself: A much larger clone sits a single nucleotide away, making a read error possible. This rearrangement joins TRBV7-8 to TRBJ1-6; 9 bases fit TRBD1. CDR1 is SGHVS and CDR2 is FQNEAQ in the germline V gene. This CDR3 comprises 17 residues. The V and J ends lost 1 base and 11 bases, in that order; junction bases with no gene match: 12. The CDR3: CASSLGMGQGGWPPLHF. DNA of the CDR3: TGTGCCAGCAGCTTAGGAATGGGACAGGGCGGTTGGCCACCCCTCCACTTT.

The chain uses TRBV19 and TRBJ1-1; no clear D gene. In germline, CDR1 is LNHDA, CDR2 SQIVND (reference sequence). V lost 1 base, J lost 1 base, and 7 bases lay in between. CDR3 length: 14 residues. The DNA of the CDR3 is TGTGCCAGTAGTATAGCCCCCCGGAACACTGAAGCTTTCTTT. As protein: CASSIAPRNTEAFF.

The sample holds a few counts of this clonotype. This chain links TRBV7-9 with TRBJ2-7, with 8 bases fitting TRBD1. J gave up 5 bases and V 5 bases, and 11 bases lay outside the gene matches. The germline gives CDR1 SEHNR, CDR2 FQNEAQ (reference sequence). The CDR3 length is 15 residues. CDR3 protein: CASSLGLDRVDEQYF. The CDR3 coding sequence is TGTGCCAGCAGCCTAGGGTTGGACAGGGTGGACGAGCAGTACTTC.

This chain links TRBV30 with TRBJ1-1; weak D call: TRBD1 (5 bases). Trimming pared 1 base from V and 2 bases from J, leaving 8 bases between. The CDR3 is 13 residues long. Per germline, CDR1 GTSNPN and CDR2 SVGIG (reference sequence). The CDR3 sequence is CAWSEGVNTEAFF. CDR3 in DNA: TGTGCCTGGAGTGAAGGGGTAAACACTGAAGCTTTCTTT. Together with reference TRBV30 and TRBJ1-1, the CDR3 gives the full variable domain: SQTIHQWPATLVQPVGSPLSLECTVEGTSNPNLYWYRQAAGRGLQLLFYSVGIGQISSEVPQNLSASRPQDRQFILSSKKLLLSDSGFYLCAWSEGVNTEAFFGQGTRLTVV.

This clonotype has a handful of counts. The CDR3 nucleotides read TGTGCCAGCAATTGGGGCTATGGCTACACCTTC. It translates to CASNWGYGYTF. The gene calls are TRBV5-5 and TRBJ1-2; no reliable D call. The V end lost 6 bases, the J end lost 4 bases, and 7 bases lay between the germline ends. Germline values: CDR1 SGHKS, CDR2 YYEKEE (reference sequence). There are 11 residues in the CDR3.

This clonotype has just a few counts. The chain carries TRBV6-1 and TRBJ1-1, with D maybe TRBD1 (5 bases). CDR1 is MNHNS, CDR2 SASEGT, per germline. This CDR3 contains 16 residues. V was trimmed by 6 bases and J by 0 bases, leaving 17 bases between them. The DNA for the CDR3 is TGTGCCAGCAGAACTGGGACGGCTAGTATGAACACTGAAGCTTTCTTT. Its translation is CASRTGTASMNTEAFF.

In this sample, this clonotype turned up a few times. The chain uses TRBV7-8 and TRBJ1-1, with a weak D call TRBD1 (6 bases). The CDR3 runs to 14 residues. Germline CDR1 SGHVS, CDR2 FQNEAQ. Trimming removed 8 bases from V and 6 bases from J, with 19 bases in between. CDR3 amino acids: CASYRDGTNSEAFF. In DNA, the CDR3 is TGTGCCAGCTATCGGGACGGGACAAACTCTGAAGCTTTCTTT. Full variable domain (missing parts from reference TRBV7-8 and TRBJ1-1): GAGVSQSPRYKVAKRGQDVALRCDPISGHVSLFWYQQALGQGPEFLTYFQNEAQLDKSGLPSDRFFAERPEGSVSTLKIQRTQQEDSAVYLCASYRDGTNSEAFFGQGTRLTVV.

The chain uses TRBV2 and TRBJ2-3, with D perhaps TRBD1 (5 bases). Trimming stripped 8 bases from V and 3 bases from J, with 12 bases between. The CDR3 has 13 residues. Germline lookup yields CDR1 SNHLY and CDR2 FYNNEI. The CDR3 sequence is CASLFQGTDTQYF. The DNA of the CDR3 is TGTGCCAGCTTGTTCCAGGGAACAGATACGCAGTATTTT.

V and J are TRBV7-8 and TRBJ1-2; 7 bases line up with TRBD1. Germline loops: CDR1 SGHVS, CDR2 FQNEAQ. V gave up 8 bases and J gave up 1 base; unmatched junction bases: 1. CDR3 size: 12 residues. As DNA, the CDR3 is TGTGCCAGCCGGGACAGTAACTATGGCTACACCTTC. This gives the protein CASRDSNYGYTF.

The V gene is TRBV7-3, the J gene TRBJ1-1; unclear D gene. CDR1 is SGHTA and CDR2 is FQGTGA in the germline V gene. Deletions cut 5 bases from V and 4 bases from J, with 20 bases between. This CDR3 contains 16 residues. The CDR3 DNA sequence: TGTGCCAGCAGCCCGAGCGGCGTAGGAGGGTCCACTGAAGCTTTCTTT. Translating gives CASSPSGVGGSTEAFF.